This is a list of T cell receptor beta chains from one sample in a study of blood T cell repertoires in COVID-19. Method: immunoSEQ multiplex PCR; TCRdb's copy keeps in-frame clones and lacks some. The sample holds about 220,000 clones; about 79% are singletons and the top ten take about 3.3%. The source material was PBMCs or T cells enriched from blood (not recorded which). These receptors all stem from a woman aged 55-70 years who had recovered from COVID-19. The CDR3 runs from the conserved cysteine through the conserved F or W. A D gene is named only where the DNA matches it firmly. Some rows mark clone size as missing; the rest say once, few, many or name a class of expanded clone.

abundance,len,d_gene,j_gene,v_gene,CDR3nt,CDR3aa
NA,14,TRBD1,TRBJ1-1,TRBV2,TGTGCCAGCAGCTCCGGGACAGGGGTTTCGGAAGCTTTCTTT,CASSSGTGVSEAFF
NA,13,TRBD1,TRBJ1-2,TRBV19,TGTGCCAGTAGTACCGGGACAGGGTATGGCTACACCTTC,CASSTGTGYGYTF
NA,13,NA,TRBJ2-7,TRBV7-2,TGTGCCAGCAGCCCCTCGAGCCCCCCGGGGCAGTACTTC,CASSPSSPPGQYF
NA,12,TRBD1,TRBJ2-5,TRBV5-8,TGTGCCAGCAGAGAGGGGGCAGAGACCCAGTACTTC,CASREGAETQYF
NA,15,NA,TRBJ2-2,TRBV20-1,TGCAGTGCTAGTAGGCGGCTCCCCCCCTCCGGGGAGCTGTTTTTT,CSASRRLPPSGELFF
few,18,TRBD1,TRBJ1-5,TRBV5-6,TGTGCCAGCAGCTTGAGGACAGGGGGTGCCGGGCGGAATCAGCCCCAGCATTTT,CASSLRTGGAGRNQPQHF
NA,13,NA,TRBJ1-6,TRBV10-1,TGCGCCAGCAGTGTCGGAGGCAATTCACCCCTCCACTTT,CASSVGGNSPLHF
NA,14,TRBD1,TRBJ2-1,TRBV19,TGTGCCAGTAGTATAGGACAGGGATCCAATGAGCAGTTCTTC,CASSIGQGSNEQFF
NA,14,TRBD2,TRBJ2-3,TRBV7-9,TGTGCCAGCAGCCGGACTAGCGGCACAGATACGCAGTATTTT,CASSRTSGTDTQYF
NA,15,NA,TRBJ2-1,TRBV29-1,TGCAGCGTTGAAGGGACGGGCGGGGTCTACAATGAGCAGTTCTTC,CSVEGTGGVYNEQFF
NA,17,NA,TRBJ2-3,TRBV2,TGTGCCAGCAGTCCCCCGTCGGGTTCGGGGGACACAGATACGCAGTATTTT,CASSPPSGSGDTDTQYF
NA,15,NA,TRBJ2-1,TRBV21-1,TGTGCCAGCAGCAAAGGACAGGGGGCAGGCAATGAGCAGTTCTTC,CASSKGQGAGNEQFF
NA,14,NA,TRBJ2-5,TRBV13,TGTGCCAGCAGCTTAGATCGGTTACAAGAGACCCAGTACTTC,CASSLDRLQETQYF
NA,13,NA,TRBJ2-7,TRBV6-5,TGTGCCAGCAGGAGGGCCGGCACCTACGAGCAGTACTTC,CASRRAGTYEQYF
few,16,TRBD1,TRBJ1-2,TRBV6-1,TGTGCCAGCAGTAAAGGGACAGGGGACTTTAACTATGGCTACACCTTC,CASSKGTGDFNYGYTF
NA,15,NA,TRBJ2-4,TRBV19,TGTGCCAGTAGTCTAAGGGGGACCGGAAAAAACATTCAGTACTTC,CASSLRGTGKNIQYF
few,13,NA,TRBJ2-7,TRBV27,TGTGCCAGCAGCAGGTTGGATTTCTACGAGCAGTACTTC,CASSRLDFYEQYF